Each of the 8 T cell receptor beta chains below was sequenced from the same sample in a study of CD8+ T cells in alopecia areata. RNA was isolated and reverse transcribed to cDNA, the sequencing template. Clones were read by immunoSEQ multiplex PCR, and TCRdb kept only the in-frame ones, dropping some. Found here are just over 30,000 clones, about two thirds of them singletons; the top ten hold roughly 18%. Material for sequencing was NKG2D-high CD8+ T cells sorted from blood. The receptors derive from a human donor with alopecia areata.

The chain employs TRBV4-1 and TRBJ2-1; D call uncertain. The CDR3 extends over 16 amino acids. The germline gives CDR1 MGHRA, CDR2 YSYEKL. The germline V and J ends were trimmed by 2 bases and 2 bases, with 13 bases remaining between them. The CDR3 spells CASSQHISSPYNEQFF. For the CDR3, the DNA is TGCGCCAGCAGCCAACACATAAGCAGTCCCTACAATGAGCAGTTCTTC.

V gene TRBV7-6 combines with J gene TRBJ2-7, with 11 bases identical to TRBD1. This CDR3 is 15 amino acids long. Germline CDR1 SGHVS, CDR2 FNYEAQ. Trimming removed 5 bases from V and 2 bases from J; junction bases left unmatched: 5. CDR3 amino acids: CASSLGQGAAYEQYF. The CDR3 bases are TGTGCCAGCAGCCTAGGACAGGGGGCAGCCTACGAGCAGTACTTC.

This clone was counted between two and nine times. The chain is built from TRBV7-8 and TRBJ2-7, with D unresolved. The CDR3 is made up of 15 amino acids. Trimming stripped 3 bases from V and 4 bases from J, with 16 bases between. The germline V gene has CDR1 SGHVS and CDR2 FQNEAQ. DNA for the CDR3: TGTGCCAGCAGCTTCATTTCTGACCGTGTTTACGAGCAGTACTTC. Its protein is CASSFISDRVYEQYF.

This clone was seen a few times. DNA of the CDR3: TGTGCCAGCAGTCTCCGACCCAGCCAAGAGACCCAGTACTTC. The encoded protein is CASSLRPSQETQYF. The rearrangement links TRBV28 to TRBJ2-5; no firm D call. CDR1 MDHEN and CDR2 SYDVKM come from the germline V gene. Between the trimmed V and J ends, which lost 5 bases and 1 base, there was a span of 11 bases. CDR3 length: 14 residues.

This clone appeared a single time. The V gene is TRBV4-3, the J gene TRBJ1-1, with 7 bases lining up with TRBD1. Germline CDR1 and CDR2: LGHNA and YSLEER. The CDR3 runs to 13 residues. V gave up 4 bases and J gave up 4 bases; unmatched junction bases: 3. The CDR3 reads CASSRDRVTEAFF. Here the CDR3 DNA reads TGCGCCAGCAGCCGTGACAGGGTCACTGAAGCTTTCTTT.

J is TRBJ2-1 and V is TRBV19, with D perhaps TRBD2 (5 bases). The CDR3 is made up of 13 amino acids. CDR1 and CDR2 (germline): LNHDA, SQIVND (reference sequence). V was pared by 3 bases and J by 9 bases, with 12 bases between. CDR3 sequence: CASSIFPEVEQFF. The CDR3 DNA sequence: TGTGCCAGTAGTATCTTCCCGGAGGTTGAGCAGTTCTTC.

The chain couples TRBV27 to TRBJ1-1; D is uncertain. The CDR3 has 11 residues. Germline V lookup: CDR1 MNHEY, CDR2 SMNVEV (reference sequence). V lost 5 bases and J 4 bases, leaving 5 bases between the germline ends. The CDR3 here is CASSHGTEAFF. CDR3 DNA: TGTGCCAGCAGTCACGGCACTGAAGCTTTCTTT.

The CDR3 DNA is TGTGCCAGCAGTTCAACAGGGTCAGAGACCCAGTACTTC. Amino acids: CASSSTGSETQYF. The J gene is TRBJ2-5, the V gene TRBV28; a weak D match, TRBD1 (6 bases). The CDR3 is 13 residues long. CDR1 MDHEN and CDR2 SYDVKM come from the germline V gene. V was clipped by 4 bases and J by 4 bases, with 10 bases between them.